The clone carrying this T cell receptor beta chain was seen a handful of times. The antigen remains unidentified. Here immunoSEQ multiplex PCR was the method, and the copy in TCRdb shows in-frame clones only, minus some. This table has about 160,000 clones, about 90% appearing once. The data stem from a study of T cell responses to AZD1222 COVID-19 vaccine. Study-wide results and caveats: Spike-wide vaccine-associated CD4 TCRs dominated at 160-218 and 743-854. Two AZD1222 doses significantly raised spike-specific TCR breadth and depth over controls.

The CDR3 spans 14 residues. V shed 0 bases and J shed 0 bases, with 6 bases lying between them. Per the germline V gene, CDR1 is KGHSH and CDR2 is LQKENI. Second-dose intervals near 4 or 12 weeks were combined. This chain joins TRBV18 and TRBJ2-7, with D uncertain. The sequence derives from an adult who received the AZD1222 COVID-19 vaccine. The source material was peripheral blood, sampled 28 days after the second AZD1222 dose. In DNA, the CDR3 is TGTGCCAGCTCACCACCGGCCAACTCCTACGAGCAGTACTTC. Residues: CASSPPANSYEQYF. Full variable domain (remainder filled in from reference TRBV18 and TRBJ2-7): NAGVMQNPRHLVRRRGQEARLRCSPMKGHSHVYWYRQLPEEGLKFMVYLQKENIIDESGMPKERFSAEFPKEGPSILRIQQVVRGDSAAYFCASSPPANSYEQYFGPGTRLTVT.